The TCR beta chain under discussion was sequenced for a study of shared T cell receptors in the human thymus. Sequencing was performed with immunoSEQ multiplex PCR; in TCRdb, only in-frame clones are kept and a portion is missing. The sample consists of 640,000 or so clones, around 87% of them appearing once. Germline assignment: CDR1 SNHLY and CDR2 FYNNEI. The CDR3 length is 16 residues. J was trimmed by 5 bases and V by 7 bases; bases with no gene match: 9. The same data also contributed to another study, on human thymus T cells. That source adds: Thymic and blood repertoires appeared to carry a bias in their V and J gene usage.

This TCR was recovered from a boy in the first two years of life with a congenital heart defect. Specimen: thymocytes. The chain has TRBV2 and TRBJ2-5, with 14 positions matching TRBD2. CDR3 nucleotides: TGTGCCAGCACCGGGACTAGCGGGGGCGCCACGGAGACCCAGTACTTC. Translating it yields CASTGTSGGATETQYF.